This passage covers 30 T cell receptor beta chains from one sample sequenced in a study of graft-versus-host responses after intestinal transplantation. Their antigens are not known. Generated by immunoSEQ multiplex PCR, the TCRdb table keeps only in-frame clones and is missing some. The table has 98,000 or so clones, about 90% seen once. The starting material was unstimulated CD4+ T cells sorted from spleen or lymph node cells, obtained before intestinal transplant. All receptors come from a human donor who received an intestinal transplant.

The chain has TRBV7-9 and TRBJ1-5, with D perhaps matching TRBD1 (6 bases). The V gene lost 5 bases and the J gene lost 4 bases, with 9 bases spanning the gap. This CDR3 comprises 13 residues. Germline values: CDR1 SEHNR, CDR2 FQNEAQ (reference sequence). The CDR3 DNA reads TGTGCCAGCAGCGAAACAGGGAATCAGCCCCAGCATTTT. This translates into CASSETGNQPQHF.

V and J are TRBV11-2 and TRBJ2-3; a weak D match, TRBD2 (6 bases). Germline V CDR1 and CDR2: SGHAT, FQNNGV. The CDR3 is 16 amino acids. V lost 4 bases and J lost 3, with 17 bases in between. The DNA of the CDR3 is TGTGCCAGCAGCTCCCGTCCAGGGCTAGCGACAGATACGCAGTATTTT. This sequence encodes CASSSRPGLATDTQYF. Complete variable domain (other parts from reference TRBV11-2 and TRBJ2-3): EAGVAQSPRYKIIEKRQSVAFWCNPISGHATLYWYQQILGQGPKLLIQFQNNGVVDDSQLPKDRFSAERLKGVDSTLKIQPAKLEDSAVYLCASSSRPGLATDTQYFGPGTRLTVL.

Regarding this clone: This CDR3 is also generated by other DNA sequences in the sample. The CDR3 DNA sequence: TGTGCCAGCAGCCAAGGGGACAGGAAGGGCGGCTACACCTTC. It specifies CASSQGDRKGGYTF. The chain couples TRBV14 to TRBJ1-2; 8 nucleotides agree with TRBD1. Germline values: CDR1 SGHDN, CDR2 FVKESK. This CDR3 contains 14 residues. Unmatched junction bases numbered 6, after V lost 1 base and J lost 8 bases.

This sequence joins TRBV18 and TRBJ1-1; D gene unclear. The CDR3 totals 18 residues. Trimming pared 0 bases from V and 2 bases from J, leaving 19 bases between. Germline CDR1 KGHSH, CDR2 LQKENI. CDR3 protein: CASSPPWSRAVGNTEAFF. CDR3 DNA: TGTGCCAGCTCACCACCGTGGTCTCGGGCTGTGGGAAACACTGAAGCTTTCTTT.

This clone showed up just a few times. The V and J genes are TRBV6-1 and TRBJ2-5; D unresolved. The germline CDR1 and CDR2 sequences are MNHNS and SASEGT. This CDR3 spans 13 amino acids. V was clipped by 3 bases and J by 0 bases, with 5 bases between them. The CDR3 spells CASSERYQETQYF. CDR3 coding DNA: TGTGCCAGCAGTGAGCGGTACCAAGAGACCCAGTACTTC.

The chain links TRBV11-3 to TRBJ2-5; no definite D call. This CDR3 has 13 amino acids. V was clipped by 2 bases and J by 5 bases, with 9 bases between them. Germline CDR1 and CDR2: SGHNT and YENEEA. In nucleotides, the CDR3 is TGTGCCAGCAGCTTACTACTGGGGGAGACCCAGTACTTC. This encodes CASSLLLGETQYF.

This chain connects TRBV6-5 to TRBJ2-7; D is perhaps TRBD1 (5 bases). Germline assignment: CDR1 MNHEY and CDR2 SVGAGI. The CDR3 has 15 amino acids. Trimming removed 6 bases at V and 6 bases at J, with 21 bases between. CDR3 amino acids: CASSPLSGPLAEQYF. The CDR3 DNA reads TGTGCCAGCAGCCCCCTGTCAGGGCCTTTAGCCGAGCAGTACTTC.

This sequence joins TRBV27 and TRBJ1-6, with no clear D. The V and J ends lost 3 bases and 7 bases respectively, with 4 bases between them. CDR3 length: 12 amino acids. CDR1 MNHEY and CDR2 SMNVEV come from the germline V gene (reference sequence). CDR3 loop: CASSFGNSPLHF. DNA for the CDR3: TGTGCCAGCAGTTTCGGAAATTCACCCCTCCACTTT.

The rearrangement uses TRBV6-5 and TRBJ1-1; 9 nucleotides align to TRBD1. CDR1 and CDR2 (germline): MNHEY, SVGAGI. The CDR3 covers 15 residues. The V gene end was trimmed by 6 bases and the J gene end by 4 bases; junction bases not matched to a gene: 9. Written as DNA, the CDR3 is TGTGCCAGCAGCACAGGGGGCGCGAGCATCACTGAAGCTTTCTTT. This translates into CASSTGGASITEAFF.

About this clone: This specimen includes other DNA sequences encoding the same CDR3. The V gene is TRBV6-5, the J gene TRBJ2-7; TRBD1 matches 7 bases. The CDR3 spans 12 residues. Per the germline V gene, CDR1 is MNHEY and CDR2 is SVGAGI. After removal of 8 bases from V and 3 bases from J, the junction contained 4 bases not matched to a gene. The CDR3 loop reads CASRDRRYEQYF. CDR3 sequence (DNA): TGTGCCAGCCGGGACAGACGCTACGAGCAGTACTTC.

The chain combines TRBV28 with TRBJ2-7; D tentatively fits TRBD1 or TRBD2 (6 bases each). CDR3 length: 16 amino acids. V was cut by 4 bases and J by 6 bases, with 22 bases left in between. Germline V gene data show CDR1 as MDHEN and CDR2 as SYDVKM. The CDR3 loop is CASSSGAGTRRREQYF. The CDR3 coding sequence is TGTGCCAGCAGTTCGGGGGCCGGGACACGGCGCCGCGAGCAGTACTTC.

This sequence joins TRBV5-1 and TRBJ2-5; TRBD2 aligns across 11 bases. Germline V gene sequence: CDR1 SGHRS, CDR2 YFSETQ. The CDR3 contains 16 residues. V was clipped by 0 bases and J by 2 bases; unmatched bases: 3. Here the CDR3 reads CASSLVAGGAQETQYF. CDR3 nucleotide sequence: TGCGCCAGCAGCTTGGTAGCGGGGGGGGCGCAAGAGACCCAGTACTTC.

The CDR3: CASSPGLASSYNEQFF. CDR3 bases: TGTGCCAGCAGCCCAGGACTAGCAAGCTCCTACAATGAGCAGTTCTTC. This chain links TRBV7-9 with TRBJ2-1; 8 nucleotides align to TRBD2. This CDR3 has 16 residues. Germline lookup yields CDR1 SEHNR and CDR2 FQNEAQ (reference sequence). Trimming removed 5 bases from V and 0 bases from J; junction bases left unmatched: 6.

The V and J genes are TRBV10-3 and TRBJ2-1; the D is unclear. Trimming left V 4 bases short and J 4 bases short, with 17 bases between. From germline, CDR1 is ENHRY and CDR2 SYGVKD. This CDR3 is built from 16 residues. The CDR3 region has the DNA TGTGCCATCAGTGCCTCCGAACAATACTTATACAATGAGCAGTTCTTC. Translated, it gives CAISASEQYLYNEQFF.

In DNA form, the CDR3 reads TGTGCCAGCAGCCTAAAGCGGGGGCAACAGACCCAGTACTTC. Translation: CASSLKRGQQTQYF. The rearrangement joins TRBV5-4 to TRBJ2-5, with 8 bases matching TRBD2. This CDR3 is built from 14 residues. The germline CDR1 and CDR2 sequences are SGHNT and YYREEE (reference sequence). V trimming: 4 bases; J trimming: 6 bases; junction bases outside the gene matches: 8.

This clone appeared a few times. The CDR3 is CASSLNGNSNQPQHF. CDR3 nucleotide sequence: TGTGCCAGCAGCTTAAACGGCAATAGCAATCAGCCCCAGCATTTT. The gene calls are TRBV7-3 and TRBJ1-5; D unclear. Germline V CDR1 and CDR2: SGHTA, FQGTGA. The CDR3 runs to 15 residues. The V and J ends lost 1 base and 0 bases respectively, with 7 bases between them.

As regards this clone: The junction differs from germline at one of its ends, possibly a read error. V is TRBV28 and J is TRBJ2-1, with D possibly being TRBD2 (5 bases). Germline assignment: CDR1 MDHEN and CDR2 SYDVKM. The CDR3 contains 10 residues. The CDR3 here is CASSGLEVLF. In DNA, the CDR3 is TGTGCCAGCAGCGGACTTGAGGTGCTCTTC. Using reference TRBV28 and TRBJ2-1 for the parts outside the CDR3, the full variable domain is DVKVTQSSRYLVKRTGEKVFLECVQDMDHENMFWYRQDPGLGLRLIYFSYDVKMKEKGDIPEGYSVSREKKERFSLILESASTNQTSMYLCASSGLEVLFGPGTRLTVL.

This rearrangement joins TRBV7-6 to TRBJ2-1; D is undetermined. This CDR3 is built from 13 residues. Between the trimmed V and J ends, which lost 8 bases and 2 bases, there was a span of 10 bases. Germline CDR1 SGHVS, CDR2 FNYEAQ. The CDR3 is CASGVRPYNEQFF. The CDR3 DNA follows: TGTGCCAGCGGCGTCCGACCCTACAATGAGCAGTTCTTC.

This clone was counted a single time. V gene TRBV10-3 combines with J gene TRBJ2-7; 13 bases fit TRBD2. The CDR3 consists of 16 residues. V shed 2 bases and J 3 bases; nucleotides not matched to a gene: 4. CDR1 and CDR2 (germline): ENHRY, SYGVKD. CDR3 loop: CAISEGLAGALYEQYF. In DNA form, the CDR3 reads TGTGCCATCAGTGAGGGACTAGCGGGAGCGCTCTACGAGCAGTACTTC.

V gene TRBV7-2 combines with J gene TRBJ1-5; 7 bases are a match to TRBD1. V lost 2 bases to trimming and J lost 2 bases; unmatched junction nucleotides: 0. The CDR3 has 14 residues. From germline, CDR1 is SGHTA and CDR2 FQGNSA. The DNA of the CDR3 is TGTGCCAGCAGCTTACAGGGGGGCAATCAGCCCCAGCATTTT. It is translated as CASSLQGGNQPQHF.

DNA for the CDR3: TGTGCCAGCAGCTTAGAATGGGAGACCCAGTACTTC. It specifies CASSLEWETQYF. The gene calls are TRBV7-2 and TRBJ2-5, with unresolved D. The germline V and J ends were trimmed by 1 base and 5 bases, with 5 bases remaining between them. This CDR3 comprises 12 residues. The germline V gene has CDR1 SGHTA and CDR2 FQGNSA.

The chain has TRBV6-1 and TRBJ1-6, with D maybe TRBD1 (5 bases). The CDR3 runs 15 residues. Trimming removed 5 bases at V and 9 bases at J, with 17 bases between. Germline V lookup: CDR1 MNHNS, CDR2 SASEGT. The DNA of the CDR3 is TGTGCCAGCAGTCGACAGAGCCACGGGAGTTCACCCCTCCACTTT. Translation gives CASSRQSHGSSPLHF.

The rearrangement uses TRBV5-1 and TRBJ2-7; no clear D gene. Trimming pared 5 bases from V and 0 bases from J, leaving 12 bases between. CDR1 SGHRS and CDR2 YFSETQ come from the germline V gene. The CDR3 is 14 amino acids. As DNA, the CDR3 is TGCGCCAGCAGGGCAGCTCCTAGCTCCTACGAGCAGTACTTC. Its translation: CASRAAPSSYEQYF. Combining the CDR3 with reference TRBV5-1 and TRBJ2-7 gives the whole variable domain KAGVTQTPRYLIKTRGQQVTLSCSPISGHRSVSWYQQTPGQGLQFLFEYFSETQRNKGNFPGRFSGRQFSNSRSEMNVSTLELGDSALYLCASRAAPSSYEQYFGPGTRLTVT.

The chain carries TRBV11-2 and TRBJ2-7, with D maybe TRBD1 (6 bases). With 1 base removed from V and 3 bases from J, the gap between germline ends came to 13 bases. CDR1 and CDR2 (germline): SGHAT, FQNNGV. This CDR3 comprises 15 residues. This CDR3 reads CASSLGGQRLYEQYF. Written as DNA, the CDR3 is TGTGCCAGCAGCTTAGGTGGACAGCGTCTCTACGAGCAGTACTTC.

V and J are TRBV7-2 and TRBJ2-1; 11 nucleotides match TRBD2. V shed 3 bases, J shed 12 bases, and the junction held 4 bases outside the gene matches. The germline gives CDR1 SGHTA, CDR2 FQGNSA. CDR3 length: 13 residues. As DNA, the CDR3 is TGTGCCAGCAGCTTTACTAGCGGGAGAGGGCAGTTCTTC. Translating gives CASSFTSGRGQFF.

This chain connects TRBV14 to TRBJ2-7; 7 bases match TRBD2. The CDR3 runs to 17 residues. Trimming took 4 bases from V and 2 from J; bases not matched to a gene: 14. Germline assignment: CDR1 SGHDN and CDR2 FVKESK. CDR3 nucleotides: TGTGCCAGCAGCCGAGGTCTGGCTAGCGGTACCCCCTACGAGCAGTACTTC. Translation: CASSRGLASGTPYEQYF.

This clone was detected a few times. V gene TRBV19 combines with J gene TRBJ2-2; D gene unclear. CDR1 LNHDA and CDR2 SQIVND come from the germline V gene (reference sequence). The CDR3 sequence is 13 residues long. Trimming left V 3 bases short and J 12 bases short, with 14 bases between. The CDR3 sequence is CASSIGIASQLFF. The CDR3 DNA sequence: TGTGCCAGTAGTATCGGCATCGCTAGTCAGCTGTTTTTT.

The V and J genes are TRBV18 and TRBJ1-2; the match to TRBD1 covers 7 bases. V lost 4 bases and J lost 2; bases outside the gene matches: 7. The V gene's germline CDR1 is KGHSH and CDR2 LQKENI. The CDR3 spans 15 residues. CDR3 nucleotide sequence: TGTGCCAGCTCACTCGGACAGGAAAGGAACTATGGCTACACCTTC. Translated: CASSLGQERNYGYTF.

The rearrangement uses TRBV4-1 and TRBJ2-3; 8 nucleotides align to TRBD2. The CDR3 sequence is 19 residues long. Germline CDR1 MGHRA, CDR2 YSYEKL. Unmatched junction bases numbered 18, after V lost 4 bases and J lost 3 bases. The CDR3, as DNA: TGCGCCAGCAGCCGGGGGAGGCTTAGCGGGATAGAGGGGACAGATACGCAGTATTTT. Amino acids: CASSRGRLSGIEGTDTQYF.

The V call is TRBV10-2, the J call TRBJ1-1, with D hard to call. This CDR3 spans 15 amino acids. The germline gives CDR1 WSHSY, CDR2 SAAADI. V dropped 2 bases and J dropped 11 bases, with 21 bases sitting between them. This chain's CDR3 is CASSERLARAFGAFF. The CDR3 DNA follows: TGCGCCAGCAGTGAGCGACTTGCGCGGGCTTTCGGGGCTTTCTTT.